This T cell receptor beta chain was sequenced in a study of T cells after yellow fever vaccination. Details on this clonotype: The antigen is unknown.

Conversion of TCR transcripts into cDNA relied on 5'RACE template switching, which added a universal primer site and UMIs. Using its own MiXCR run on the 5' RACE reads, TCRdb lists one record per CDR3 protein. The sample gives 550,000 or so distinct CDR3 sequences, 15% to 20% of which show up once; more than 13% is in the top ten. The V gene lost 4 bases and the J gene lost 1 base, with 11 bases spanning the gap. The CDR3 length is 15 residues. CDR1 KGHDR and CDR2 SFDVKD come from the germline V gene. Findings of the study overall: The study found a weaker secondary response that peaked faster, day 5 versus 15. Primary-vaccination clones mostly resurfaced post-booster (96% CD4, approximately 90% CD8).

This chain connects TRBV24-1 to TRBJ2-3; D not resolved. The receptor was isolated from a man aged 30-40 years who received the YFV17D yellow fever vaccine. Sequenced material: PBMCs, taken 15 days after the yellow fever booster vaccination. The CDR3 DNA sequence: TGTGCCACCAGTGACTTAAACAGTGGCACAGATACGCAGTATTTT. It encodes CATSDLNSGTDTQYF.